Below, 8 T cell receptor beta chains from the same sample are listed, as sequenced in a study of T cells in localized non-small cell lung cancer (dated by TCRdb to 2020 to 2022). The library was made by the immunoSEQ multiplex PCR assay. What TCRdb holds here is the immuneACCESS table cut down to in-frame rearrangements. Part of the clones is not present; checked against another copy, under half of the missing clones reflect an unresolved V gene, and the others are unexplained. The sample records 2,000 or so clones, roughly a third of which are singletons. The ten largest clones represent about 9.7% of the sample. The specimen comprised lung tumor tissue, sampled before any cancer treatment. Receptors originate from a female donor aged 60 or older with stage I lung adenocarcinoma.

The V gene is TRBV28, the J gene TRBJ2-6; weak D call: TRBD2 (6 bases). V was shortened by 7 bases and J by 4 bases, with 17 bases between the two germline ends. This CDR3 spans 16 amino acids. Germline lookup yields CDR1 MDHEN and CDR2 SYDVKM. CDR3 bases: TGTGCCAGCATCAAGGCCCTAGCGTCGGGGGCCAACGTCCTGACTTTC. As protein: CASIKALASGANVLTF.

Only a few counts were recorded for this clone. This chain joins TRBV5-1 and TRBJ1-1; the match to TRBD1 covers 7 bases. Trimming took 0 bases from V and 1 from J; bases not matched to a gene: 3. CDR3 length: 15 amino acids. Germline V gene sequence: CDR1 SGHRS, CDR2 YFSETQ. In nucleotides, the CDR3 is TGCGCCAGCAGCTTGGACCGGACAGGGAACACTGAAGCTTTCTTT. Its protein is CASSLDRTGNTEAFF.

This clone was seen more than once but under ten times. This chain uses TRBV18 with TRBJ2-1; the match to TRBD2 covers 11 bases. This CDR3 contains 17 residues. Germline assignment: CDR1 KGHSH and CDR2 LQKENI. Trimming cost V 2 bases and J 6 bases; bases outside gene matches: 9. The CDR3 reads CASSPVAPSGRINEQFF. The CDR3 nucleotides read TGTGCCAGCTCACCAGTCGCGCCTAGCGGGAGGATCAATGAGCAGTTCTTC.

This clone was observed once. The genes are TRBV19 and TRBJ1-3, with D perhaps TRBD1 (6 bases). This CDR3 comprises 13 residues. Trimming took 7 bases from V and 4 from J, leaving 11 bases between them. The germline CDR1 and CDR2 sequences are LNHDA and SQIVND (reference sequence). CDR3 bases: TGTGCCAGTAACACAGGGTCCGGAAACACCATATATTTT. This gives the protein CASNTGSGNTIYF.

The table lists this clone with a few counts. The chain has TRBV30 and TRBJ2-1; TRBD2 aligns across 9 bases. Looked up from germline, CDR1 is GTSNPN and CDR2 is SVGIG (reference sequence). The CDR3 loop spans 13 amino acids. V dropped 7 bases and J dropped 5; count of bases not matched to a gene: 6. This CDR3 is CALAGEVNNEQFF. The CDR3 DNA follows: TGTGCCTTAGCGGGAGAGGTCAACAATGAGCAGTTCTTC. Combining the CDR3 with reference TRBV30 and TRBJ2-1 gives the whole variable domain SQTIHQWPATLVQPVGSPLSLECTVEGTSNPNLYWYRQAAGRGLQLLFYSVGIGQISSEVPQNLSASRPQDRQFILSSKKLLLSDSGFYLCALAGEVNNEQFFGPGTRLTVL.

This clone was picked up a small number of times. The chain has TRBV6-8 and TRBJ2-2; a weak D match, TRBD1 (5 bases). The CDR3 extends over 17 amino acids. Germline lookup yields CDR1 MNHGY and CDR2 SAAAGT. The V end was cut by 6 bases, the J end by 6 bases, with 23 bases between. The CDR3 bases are TGTGCCAGCAGCCTCGTTCAGGGTAGTTCTAGAGCCGGGGAGCTGTTTTTT. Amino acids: CASSLVQGSSRAGELFF.

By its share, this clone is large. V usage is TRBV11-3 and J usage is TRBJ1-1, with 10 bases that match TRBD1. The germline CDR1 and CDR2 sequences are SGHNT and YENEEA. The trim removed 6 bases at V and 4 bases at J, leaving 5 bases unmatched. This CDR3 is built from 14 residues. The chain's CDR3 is CASRGTGEATEAFF. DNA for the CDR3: TGTGCCAGCAGGGGGACAGGGGAGGCCACTGAAGCTTTCTTT. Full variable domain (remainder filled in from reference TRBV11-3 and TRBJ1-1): EAGVVQSPRYKIIEKKQPVAFWCNPISGHNTLYWYLQNLGQGPELLIRYENEEAVDDSQLPKDRFSAERLKGVDSTLKIQPAELGDSAVYLCASRGTGEATEAFFGQGTRLTVV.

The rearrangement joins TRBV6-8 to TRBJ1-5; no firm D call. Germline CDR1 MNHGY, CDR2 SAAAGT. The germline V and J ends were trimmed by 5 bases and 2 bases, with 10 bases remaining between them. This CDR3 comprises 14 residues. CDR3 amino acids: CASSPGWGNQPQHF. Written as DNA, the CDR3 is TGTGCCAGCAGTCCGGGGTGGGGCAATCAGCCCCAGCATTTT.